This is a list of T cell receptor beta chains from one sample in a study of blood T cell repertoires in COVID-19. Sequencing used immunoSEQ multiplex PCR; TCRdb keeps in-frame clones, though not all of them. The sample records just over 150,000 clones, around nine tenths being singletons. Sequencing was performed on peripheral blood. The receptor source for this set is a woman aged 70-85 years with acute or convalescent COVID-19. Both conserved end residues are trimmed from each CDR3. Each record gives: J gene, V gene, CDR3 protein.

>TRBJ1-5|TRBV12-3/TRBV12-4
ASSPQGSQPQH
>TRBJ2-5|TRBV9
ARSVRGSGGAQETQY
>TRBJ1-5|TRBV19
ASSLGQGGQPQH
>TRBJ1-1|TRBV11-3
ASSLARGTEAF
>TRBJ1-5|TRBV5-5
ASSSATGNQPQH
>TRBJ1-2|TRBV6-5
ASSPTGTGSRGYT
>TRBJ1-5|TRBV2
ASSPRVSAQPQH
>TRBJ1-2|TRBV6-2/TRBV6-3
ASSDRGTYGYT
>TRBJ2-1|TRBV20-1
SASEVNEQF
>TRBJ2-3|TRBV21-1
ASSNGAGESDTQY
>TRBJ1-1|TRBV14
ASSQAAGKNTEAF
>TRBJ1-1|TRBV28
ASSGMGRKAF
>TRBJ1-6|TRBV3-1/TRBV3-2
ASSNRQGSSPLH
>TRBJ1-5|TRBV6-1
ASSLRTPNQPQH
>TRBJ2-7|TRBV29-1
SVEQRGATYEQY
>TRBJ2-6|TRBV28
ASSGPNPGANVLT
>TRBJ1-1|TRBV5-1
ASSLVQGSTEAF
>TRBJ1-2|TRBV28
ASRSGGGYGYT
>TRBJ1-4|TRBV2
ASTAGRIEKLF
>TRBJ2-5|TRBV6-6
ASSKQGAGGETQY
>TRBJ1-3|TRBV27
ASSPLLRNTIY
>TRBJ1-3|TRBV7-2
ASSLEGGISSGNTIY
>TRBJ1-2|TRBV12-3/TRBV12-4
ASRKENYGYT
>TRBJ2-1|TRBV5-1
ASSAAQGSNNEQF
>TRBJ1-4|TRBV4-1
ASSQDPHSSNEKLF
>TRBJ1-1|TRBV24-1
ATSDPTHRGLNTEAF
>TRBJ1-6|TRBV28
ASSGRGRIDPTSPPLH
>TRBJ2-5|TRBV11-2
ASSLSRDRVRETQY
>TRBJ2-5|TRBV29-1
SATAGGETQY
>TRBJ1-5|TRBV28
ASSLGGSNQPQH
>TRBJ1-6|TRBV6-5
ASSYGTGGVDSPLH
>TRBJ2-7|TRBV5-8
ASSLGQGGDEQY
>TRBJ1-3|TRBV18
ASSYGGSGNTIY
>TRBJ2-1|TRBV2
ASSRGASGPRNEQF
>TRBJ2-1|TRBV30
ALDRGIIDEQF
>TRBJ1-6|TRBV27
ASSYRTGNSYNSPLH
>TRBJ2-3|TRBV19
ASKGVGLGTDTQY
>TRBJ1-5|TRBV10-3
AISEKQGFQPQH